This T cell receptor (beta chain) derives from a study of CD8+CD57+ T cells in acquired aplastic anemia. About the study: Sorted CD4+ and CD8+ cells yielded DNA averaging around 3.2 ug. Average CD4+ read depth in healthy donors was about 10.8 million reads.

J lost 6 bases, V lost 3 bases, and 5 bases had no gene match. This CDR3 region has 14 residues. CDR1 is LNHDA and CDR2 is SQIVND in the germline V gene (reference sequence). Profiles of TCR beta VDJ and CDR3 were generated from a genomic DNA template. Each CDR3 protein is one row after TCRdb ran MiXCR on the reads. This sample yields some 410,000 distinct CDR3 sequences, of which roughly 68% are seen a single time; 4% belongs to the top ten. The clonotype originates from a human donor in good health, serving as a control. Sequencing was carried out using sorted CD4+, CD8+, or CD8+CD57+ T cells (not recorded which) from PBMCs. The V call is TRBV19, the J call TRBJ1-1, with 9 bases lining up with TRBD1. The CDR3, as DNA: TGTGCCAGTAGTATCCCGGGACAGGGAGCTGAAGCTTTCTTT. Amino acid sequence: CASSIPGQGAEAFF. Filled out from reference TRBV19 and TRBJ1-1, the complete variable domain reads DGGITQSPKYLFRKEGQNVTLSCEQNLNHDAMYWYRQDPGQGLRLIYYSQIVNDFQKGDIAEGYSVSREKKESFPLTVTSAQKNPTAFYLCASSIPGQGAEAFFGQGTRLTVV.